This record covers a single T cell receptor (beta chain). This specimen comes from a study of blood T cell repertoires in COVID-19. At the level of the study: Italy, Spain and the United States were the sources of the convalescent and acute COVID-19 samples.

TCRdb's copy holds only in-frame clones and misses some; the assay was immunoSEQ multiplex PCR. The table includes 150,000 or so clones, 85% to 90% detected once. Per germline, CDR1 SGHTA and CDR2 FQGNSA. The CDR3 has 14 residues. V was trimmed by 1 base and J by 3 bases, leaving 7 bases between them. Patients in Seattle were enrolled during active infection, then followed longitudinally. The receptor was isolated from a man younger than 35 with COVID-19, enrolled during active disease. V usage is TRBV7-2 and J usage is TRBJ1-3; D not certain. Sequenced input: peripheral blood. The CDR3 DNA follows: TGTGCCAGCAGCTTAGGAGGCTTTGGAAACACCATATATTTT. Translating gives CASSLGGFGNTIYF.